This T cell receptor (beta chain) appears in the sequencing data of a study of spatial heterogeneity in lung cancer. Study background: The library had UMIs, and each TCR and UMI pair averaged more than ten raw reads. Study-wide findings and caveats: Mutation tallies in tumors tracked expanded intratumoral alpha and beta TCR counts. Counts of ubiquitous and regional expanded TCRs tracked ubiquitous and regional nonsynonymous mutations, respectively.

With respect to this clonotype: Its antigen is not identified. Being off target in a library aimed at alpha chains, this beta chain has a size of little meaning.

Time point described: sample taken at primary tumor resection. Material for sequencing was whole RNA from tumor, nontumor lung or frozen PBMC, left unsorted. From the 5' RACE reads, TCRdb called clonotypes with MiXCR, one entry per CDR3 protein. The repertoire includes thousands of distinct CDR3 sequences, more than 7% of them detected once, and roughly 4.6% sits in the top ten. The input for sequencing was lung tumor tissue, taken at surgery. This TCR came from a male donor with early-stage non-small cell lung cancer.

The CDR3 bases are TGTGCCAGCAGTGAGGCGGGGCCCTACAATGAGCAGTTCTTC. Translated, it gives CASSEAGPYNEQFF. This chain links TRBV6-1 with TRBJ2-1; possible D gene TRBD2, 6 bases. Germline V gives CDR1 MNHNS, CDR2 SASEGT. This CDR3 region has 14 residues. Trimming stripped 3 bases from V and 2 bases from J, with 8 bases between.